What follows describes a single T cell receptor (beta chain). This receptor's antigen is unknown. It has no much larger one-base neighbor in the sample; base qualities were not kept. All of the isolated RNA was reverse transcribed with the High Capacity cDNA Reverse Transcription Kit, so expressed TCRB transcripts were sequenced. Deep immunoSEQ sequencing was performed on naive, central memory and regulatory T cell samples, with an average of around 3.4 million total reads per sample. Sorted cells were lysed in RLT buffer and RNA was extracted with DNase-treated RNeasy Micro or Mini kits, depending on cell number. To prevent cross-contamination, every cell subset was processed on its own, while patient and healthy donor samples were processed together. The immunoSEQ multiplex PCR was used to amplify TCRB sequences from cDNA, generating 87-bp fragments that spanned the CDR3 region. Amplicons were sequenced on the Illumina HiSeq platform. Under the source paper's analysis protocol: Synthetic template baselines were used to correct PCR bias computationally, reads within Hamming distance 2 were collapsed together, and singletons that could not be merged were discarded. By aligning reads against IMGT, V, D and J genes, CDR3 length, and insertions or deletions at six rearrangement sites were assigned. Within each subset, clonotype counts were normalized to sorted cell number, and only after that were true diversity and Gini coefficients computed with the tcR R package. The overlap coefficient, calculated on TCRB nucleotide sequences, was used to measure repertoire sharing. What TCRdb holds here is the immuneACCESS table cut down to in-frame rearrangements. Part of the clones is not present; checked against another copy, under half of the missing clones reflect an unresolved V gene, and the others are unexplained. V, J and clone size reflect that table, while D and trimming were determined from the DNA. The sample records roughly 160,000 clones, approximately 8% of which are singletons. The ten largest clones capture approximately 0.54% of the sample.

The CDR3 has 17 amino acids, counting the end cysteine and phenylalanine. CDR3 DNA is the only sequence kept; it has 51 bases, read in frame from the first base. V is cut back by 2 bases and J by 1 base, with 6 bases in the junction unmatched. CDR1 SGHVS and CDR2 FNYEAQ were looked up in the germline V gene. Each donor gave one peripheral blood draw, averaging around 0.11 L, which was collected into heparinised tubes. A BD FACSAria II was used to sort naive, central memory, regulatory and stem cell-like memory CD4+ T cells with a panel that included CD45RO, CCR7, CD25, CD127, CD95 and CD27. All sorted populations exceeded 95% purity. PBMCs were isolated immediately by Lymphoprep density gradient centrifugation and stained directly without culture. Samples were stained and sorted in pairs, with one healthy donor and one patient per experiment, so that batch effects were minimized. The sample originates from a study of beta chain features in type 1 diabetes (dated by TCRdb to the late 2010s). About the study as a whole: Mean age, gender distribution, total cell number and subset yield were not different between patients and healthy donors. A total of over 90,000,000 sorted cells were examined across all samples, and a strong correlation was observed between cell number per subset and RNA yield. Naive and central memory subsets were obtained from all 30 or so donors, but regulatory and stem cell-like memory subsets were isolated from only 8 patients and about 8 healthy donors. In the study, recently diagnosed type 1 diabetes patients and matched healthy donors were compared on the TCRB repertoires of their sorted circulating CD4+ T cell subsets. Broader findings and caveats from the paper: Type 1 diabetes patients showed a moderate but significant shortening of TCRB CDR3 length in all four CD4+ subsets. Because cDNA rather than genomic DNA was sequenced, highly expressing activated cells could have been over-represented, although no difference in activation and CD3 levels was found between groups. At VDJ recombination sites, type 1 diabetes patients had fewer insertions and more deleted nucleotides, which implies abnormalities in thymic rearrangement. PCR might favor shorter templates, but patient and control samples were amplified and corrected together, so any skew would affect both groups equally. Naive, central memory and regulatory TCRB repertoires appeared to be more alike among patients than among healthy donors. Only small numbers of individuals were included in the HLA sub-analyses, which left unresolved whether HLA type had any influence on TCRB rearrangement.

The sequenced material came from central memory CD4+ T cells from blood. The chain was built from TRBV7-6 and TRBJ2-2, with 8 bases in between that match TRBD2. This TCR derives from a man between 18 and 35 years old with type 1 diabetes. The sequenced DNA: TGTGCCAGCAGCTTAAGTGTGGGACTAGGGAACACCGGGGAGCTGTTTTTT. Its translation is CASSLSVGLGNTGELFF.